Ten or more counts support the clone carrying this T cell receptor beta chain. The library targeted TCRbeta and was prepared with unique molecular identifiers. TCRdb passed the PCR reads through MiXCR, listing each CDR3 protein once. The sample lists roughly 500,000 distinct CDR3 sequences; roughly an eighth were seen once. The source of the sample is a study of T-cell reconstitution after alpha-beta-depleted transplantation in children. Germline loops: CDR1 MNHEY, CDR2 SVGAGI. V lost 2 bases and J lost 5, with 4 bases in between. The CDR3 runs 12 residues. This TCR came from a human donor who donated a stem cell graft to a child with combined immunodeficiency. V usage is TRBV6-5 and J usage is TRBJ2-1; D uncertain. Specimen: PBMCs from the stem cell graft donor, collected from the stem cell graft. CDR3 in DNA: TGTGCCAGCAGTTACGGTGACAATGAGCAGTTCTTC. It is translated as CASSYGDNEQFF.